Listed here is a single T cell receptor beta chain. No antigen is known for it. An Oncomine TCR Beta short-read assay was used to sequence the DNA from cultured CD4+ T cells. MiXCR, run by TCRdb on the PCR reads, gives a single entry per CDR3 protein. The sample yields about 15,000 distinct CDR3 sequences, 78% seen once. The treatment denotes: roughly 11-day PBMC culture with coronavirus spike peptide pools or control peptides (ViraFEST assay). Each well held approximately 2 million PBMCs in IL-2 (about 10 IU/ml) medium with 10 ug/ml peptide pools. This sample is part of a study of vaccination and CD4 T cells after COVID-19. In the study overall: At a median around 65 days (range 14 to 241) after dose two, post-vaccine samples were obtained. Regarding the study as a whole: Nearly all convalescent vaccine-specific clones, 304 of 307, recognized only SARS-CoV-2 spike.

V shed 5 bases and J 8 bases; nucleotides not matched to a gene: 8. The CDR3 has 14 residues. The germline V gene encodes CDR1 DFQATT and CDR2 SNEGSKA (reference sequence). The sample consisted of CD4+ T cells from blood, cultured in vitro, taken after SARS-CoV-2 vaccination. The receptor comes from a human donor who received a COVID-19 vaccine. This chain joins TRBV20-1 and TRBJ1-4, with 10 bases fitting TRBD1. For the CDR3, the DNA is TGCAGTGCTGCCGACAGGGGGCGCATCGAAAAACTGTTTTTT. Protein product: CSAADRGRIEKLFF.